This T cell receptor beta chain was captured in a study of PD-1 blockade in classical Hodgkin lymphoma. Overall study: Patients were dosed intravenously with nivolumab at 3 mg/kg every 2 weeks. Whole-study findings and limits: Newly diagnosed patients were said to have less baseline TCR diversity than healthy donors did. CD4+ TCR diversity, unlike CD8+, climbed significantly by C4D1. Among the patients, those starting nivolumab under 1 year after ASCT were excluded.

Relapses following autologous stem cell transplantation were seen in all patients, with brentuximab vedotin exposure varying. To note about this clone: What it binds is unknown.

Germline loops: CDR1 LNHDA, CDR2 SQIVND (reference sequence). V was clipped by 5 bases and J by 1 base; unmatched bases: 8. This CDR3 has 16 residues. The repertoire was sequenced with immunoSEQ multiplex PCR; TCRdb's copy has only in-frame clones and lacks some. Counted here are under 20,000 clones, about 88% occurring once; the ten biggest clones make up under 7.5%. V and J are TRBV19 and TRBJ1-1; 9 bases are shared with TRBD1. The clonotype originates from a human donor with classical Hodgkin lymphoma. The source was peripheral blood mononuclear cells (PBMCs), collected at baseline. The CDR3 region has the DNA TGTGCCAGTAGTCGGGACAGGGAGGTCTCGAACACTGAAGCTTTCTTT. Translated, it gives CASSRDREVSNTEAFF.